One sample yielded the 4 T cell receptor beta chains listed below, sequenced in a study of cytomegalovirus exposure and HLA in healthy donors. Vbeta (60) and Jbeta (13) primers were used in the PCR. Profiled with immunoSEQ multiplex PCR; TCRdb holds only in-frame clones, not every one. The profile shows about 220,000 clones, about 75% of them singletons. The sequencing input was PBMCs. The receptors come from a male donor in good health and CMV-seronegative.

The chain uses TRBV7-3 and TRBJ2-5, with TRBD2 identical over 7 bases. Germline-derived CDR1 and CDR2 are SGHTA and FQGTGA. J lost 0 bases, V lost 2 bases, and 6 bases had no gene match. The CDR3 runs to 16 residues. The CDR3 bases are TGTGCCAGCAGCTTAGTGAGGGGAGGGGACCAAGAGACCCAGTACTTC. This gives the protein CASSLVRGGDQETQYF.

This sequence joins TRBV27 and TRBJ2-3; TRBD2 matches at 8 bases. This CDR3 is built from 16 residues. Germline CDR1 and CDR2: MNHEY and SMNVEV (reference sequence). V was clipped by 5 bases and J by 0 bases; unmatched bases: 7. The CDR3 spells CASSPRTSISTDTQYF. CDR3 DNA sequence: TGTGCCAGCAGTCCTAGGACTAGCATTAGCACAGATACGCAGTATTTT.

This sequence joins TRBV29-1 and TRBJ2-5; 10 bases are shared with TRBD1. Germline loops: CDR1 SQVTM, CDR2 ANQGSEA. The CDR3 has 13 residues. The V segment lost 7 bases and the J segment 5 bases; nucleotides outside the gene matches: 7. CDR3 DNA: TGCAGCGCACCCGGGACAGGGGACGAGACCCAGTACTTC. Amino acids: CSAPGTGDETQYF.

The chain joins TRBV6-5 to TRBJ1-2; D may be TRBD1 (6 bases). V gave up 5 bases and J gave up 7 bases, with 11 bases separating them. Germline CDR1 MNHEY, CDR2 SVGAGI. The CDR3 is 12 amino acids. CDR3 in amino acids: CASSRGGAGYTF. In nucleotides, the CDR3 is TGTGCCAGCAGTCGTGGGGGGGCTGGCTACACCTTC.